The present T cell receptor (beta chain) was sequenced within a study of CD8+ T cells in alopecia areata. Study conclusions and caveats: It was lesional scalp, especially alopecia totalis/universalis, that showed higher clonality than normal scalp. Patients displayed less clarity in TCR sharing than mice, a finding possibly related to HLA.

Samples from alopecia areata patients were lesional scalp punch biopsies and peripheral blood. Sorting from PBMCs produced CD4+ and CD8+ T cells. Of note for this clone: Its antigen is undetermined.

Trimming removed 6 bases from V and 4 bases from J; junction bases left unmatched: 7. The CDR3 spans 13 residues. The germline CDR1 and CDR2 sequences are SQVTM and ANQGSEA. Sequencing relied on a cDNA template that was reverse transcribed from extracted RNA. Sequencing used immunoSEQ multiplex PCR; TCRdb keeps in-frame clones, though not all of them. Here the sample spans around 250,000 clones, roughly two thirds being singletons. The source is a human donor with alopecia areata. The chain links TRBV29-1 to TRBJ1-1; TRBD1 agrees at 8 bases. Sequences were derived from CD4+ T cells sorted from blood, sampled at week 0. DNA of the CDR3: TGCAGCGTAGCAGGGGGCTTTGGCACTGAAGCTTTCTTT. Residues: CSVAGGFGTEAFF.